The clone carrying this TCR beta chain was picked up a small number of times. Its antigen is as yet unknown. This record comes from a study of T-cell memory formation after mild COVID-19. Study-level results: Contracting CD4+ clones sat mainly in CM and EM; CD8+ in EMRA. Clones contracting day 15 to 85 were balanced CD4/CD8; later expanders leaned CD4+.

This CDR3 spans 13 amino acids. V dropped 1 base and J dropped 6; count of bases not matched to a gene: 3. Germline CDR1 is DFQATT and CDR2 is SNEGSKA (reference sequence). TCRdb used MiXCR to reprocess the 5' RACE reads, holding one entry per CDR3 protein. The sample carries about 160,000 distinct CDR3 sequences, 30% to 35% recorded once. The sample taken for sequencing was PBMCs or a T cell subset sorted from them (not recorded which). The rearrangement uses TRBV20-1 and TRBJ1-5; 7 bases agree with TRBD1. This sequence originates from an adult woman who had mild COVID-19 (a few samples of this study predate the infection). Cell type and time point are not known. CDR3 sequence reads: CSARGQGGQPQHF. The DNA for the CDR3 is TGCAGTGCTAGAGGGCAGGGGGGTCAGCCCCAGCATTTT.